This T cell receptor (beta chain) was retrieved from a study of cytomegalovirus exposure and HLA in healthy donors. The PCR had 60 Vbeta and 13 Jbeta primers. Only in-frame clones appear in the TCRdb table, and some are missing; sequencing was by immunoSEQ multiplex PCR. The repertoire table contains about 160,000 clones. This clonotype was sampled from a man in his thirties or forties in good health and CMV-seronegative. The sample was PBMCs.

As DNA, the CDR3 is TGCGCCAGCAGCTACCTGGGCAGGGAAGATCAGCCCCAGCATTTT. Translated, it gives CASSYLGREDQPQHF. The chain uses TRBV5-1 and TRBJ1-5, with a possible D match to TRBD1 (5 bases). Between the trimmed V and J ends, which lost 3 bases and 5 bases, there was a span of 15 bases. Germline V lookup: CDR1 SGHRS, CDR2 YFSETQ. The CDR3 length is 15 residues.